Presented here are 16 T cell receptor beta chains from one specimen sequenced in a study of blood T cells in healthy people across ages. Primers used in a second PCR of about 7 to 12 cycles were a sample-barcoded 5' primer and a J-beta primer mix. Via MiXCR, TCRdb re-called the 5' RACE reads, giving one row per CDR3 protein. The sample consists of around 800,000 distinct CDR3 sequences, about 55% of them appearing once. The specimen sequenced was blood. Receptors were obtained from a man older than 75 in good health.

This clonotype was recorded a few times. The chain couples TRBV4-1 to TRBJ1-2; D uncertain. V lost 0 bases, J lost 4 bases, and 9 bases lay in between. Germline CDR1 is MGHRA and CDR2 is YSYEKL. The length of the CDR3 is 14 residues. The CDR3 bases are TGCGCCAGCAGCCAAGATAACGGGTTCTATGGCTACACCTTC. Translating it yields CASSQDNGFYGYTF.

This clonotype was seen more than once but under ten times. This rearrangement joins TRBV4-2 to TRBJ2-2, with no clear D. V was pared by 2 bases and J by 6 bases, with 10 bases between. The CDR3 consists of 14 residues. Germline CDR1 reads LGHNA; CDR2 reads YNFKEQ. The CDR3 region is CASSQLVGPGELFF. The DNA for the CDR3 is TGTGCCAGCAGCCAACTAGTTGGACCCGGGGAGCTGTTTTTT.

This clonotype has a handful of counts. The chain links TRBV5-1 to TRBJ2-1; maybe TRBD2 (6 bases). V was trimmed by 0 bases and J by 8 bases, leaving 12 bases between them. Germline V CDR1 and CDR2: SGHRS, YFSETQ. This CDR3 is 14 amino acids long. This chain's CDR3 is CASSLGSSVDEQFF. The CDR3 DNA is TGCGCCAGCAGCTTGGGGTCTAGCGTGGATGAGCAGTTCTTC.

The rearrangement joins TRBV6-1 to TRBJ2-7, with TRBD1 matching 9 bases. After removal of 6 bases from V and 4 bases from J, the junction contained 7 bases not matched to a gene. The V gene's germline CDR1 is MNHNS and CDR2 SASEGT. The CDR3 is made up of 14 amino acids. This CDR3 is CASRLDRGTYEQYF. The CDR3 nucleotides are TGTGCCAGCAGATTAGACAGGGGGACGTACGAGCAGTACTTC.

The rearrangement uses TRBV6-1 and TRBJ2-1, with D possibly matching TRBD2 (5 bases). This CDR3 contains 17 residues. V gave up 2 bases and J gave up 7 bases, with 21 bases separating them. Germline-derived CDR1 and CDR2 are MNHNS and SASEGT. The DNA for the CDR3 is TGTGCCAGCAGTGAAAGCTCCAACCCCCGGGGATGGAATGAGCAGTTCTTC. Translated: CASSESSNPRGWNEQFF.

This chain uses TRBV29-1 with TRBJ2-7, with 8 bases matching TRBD1. The CDR3 contains 12 residues. Germline V gene data show CDR1 as SQVTM and CDR2 as ANQGSEA. Trimming removed 6 bases from V and 6 bases from J; junction bases left unmatched: 7. The CDR3 DNA reads as TGCAGCGTAAAGGACAGGGTTAGCGAGCAGTACTTC. It specifies CSVKDRVSEQYF.

The rearrangement joins TRBV20-1 to TRBJ1-1; the D is unclear. The CDR3 covers 11 residues. V was cut by 7 bases and J by 1 base, with 7 bases left in between. CDR1 DFQATT and CDR2 SNEGSKA come from the germline V gene (reference sequence). As DNA, the CDR3 is TGCAGTGTACAGAAGAACACTGAAGCTTTCTTT. Translated, it gives CSVQKNTEAFF.

There are a few counts of this clonotype. V is TRBV28 and J is TRBJ2-7, with TRBD1 as a possible D gene (6 bases). CDR1 and CDR2 from the germline V gene are MDHEN and SYDVKM. Deletions cut 4 bases from V and 4 bases from J, with 14 bases between. This CDR3 comprises 14 residues. CDR3 loop: CASSWRDRRYEQYF. The CDR3 region has the DNA TGTGCCAGCAGTTGGCGAGACAGGAGATACGAGCAGTACTTC.

The V and J genes are TRBV2 and TRBJ2-5, with D possibly TRBD1 on 5 matching bases. The J call could be wrong; TRBJ2-7 is a better fit for the DNA end. CDR1 SNHLY and CDR2 FYNNEI come from the germline V gene. This CDR3 comprises 11 residues. The CDR3, as DNA: TGTGCCAGCCACAGGACCTACGAGCAGTACTTC. It yields the protein CASHRTYEQYF.

The V call is TRBV27, the J call TRBJ2-1; a weak D match, TRBD2 (6 bases). Trimming cost V 5 bases and J 9 bases, with 14 bases left between them. The CDR3 is 13 amino acids. CDR1 is MNHEY and CDR2 is SMNVEV in the germline V gene (reference sequence). Here the CDR3 reads CASSVGTGGEQFF. In nucleotides, the CDR3 is TGTGCCAGCAGTGTCGGGACTGGGGGTGAGCAGTTCTTC.

The V call is TRBV20-1, the J call TRBJ2-1, with TRBD2 matching 11 bases. The DNA end favors TRBJ2-7, so the J call may be wrong. Per the germline V gene, CDR1 is DFQATT and CDR2 is SNEGSKA (reference sequence). This CDR3 has 18 amino acids. CDR3 coding DNA: TGCAGTGCTGACTCCGGGACTAGCGGTTATAACTCCTACAATGAGCAGTACTTC. Translating gives CSADSGTSGYNSYNEQYF.

The chain recombines TRBV15 with TRBJ2-7, with 11 positions matching TRBD2. This CDR3 spans 14 amino acids. Trimming took 10 bases from V and 2 from J; bases not matched to a gene: 7. The V gene's germline CDR1 is LNHNV and CDR2 YYDKDF (reference sequence). The CDR3 DNA is TGTGCCAGCGCCGTAGCGGGAGGGCCCTACGAGCAGTACTTC. Its protein is CASAVAGGPYEQYF.

The rearrangement uses TRBV11-1 and TRBJ2-5; perhaps TRBD1 as D (6 bases). V lost 4 bases, J lost 4 bases, and 10 bases lay in between. Per the germline V gene, CDR1 is SGHAT and CDR2 is FQDESV (reference sequence). This CDR3 contains 13 residues. The CDR3 nucleotides read TGTGCCAGCAGCTCACAGGGAAGAGAGACCCAGTACTTC. The encoded protein is CASSSQGRETQYF. The full variable domain, with the rest looked up from reference TRBV11-1 and TRBJ2-5, is EAEVAQSPRYKITEKSQAVAFWCDPISGHATLYWYRQILGQGPELLVQFQDESVVDDSQLPKDRFSAERLKGVDSTLKIQPAELGDSAMYLCASSSQGRETQYFGPGTRLLVL.

The chain carries TRBV2 and TRBJ1-2, with D tentatively TRBD1 (5 bases). V lost 4 bases and J lost 5, with 14 bases in between. The germline CDR1 and CDR2 sequences are SNHLY and FYNNEI. The CDR3 runs 14 residues. The CDR3 DNA reads as TGTGCCAGCAGTGGAGACAGAAACCCGTATGGCTACACCTTC. This translates into CASSGDRNPYGYTF. Looking up the rest from reference TRBV2 and TRBJ1-2 gives the full variable domain: EPEVTQTPSHQVTQMGQEVILRCVPISNHLYFYWYRQILGQKVEFLVSFYNNEISEKSEIFDDQFSVERPDGSNFTLKIRSTKLEDSAMYFCASSGDRNPYGYTFGSGTRLTVV.

V is TRBV20-1 and J is TRBJ2-2, with 7 bases aligning to TRBD2. The CDR3 is 15 residues long. Germline CDR1 is DFQATT and CDR2 is SNEGSKA (reference sequence). J lost 5 bases, V lost 5 bases, and 11 bases had no gene match. The CDR3, as DNA: TGCAGTGCTGGGGCCGGGACTATCTGGACCGGGGAGCTGTTTTTT. This sequence encodes CSAGAGTIWTGELFF.

The chain recombines TRBV20-1 with TRBJ2-1; 12 nucleotides line up with TRBD2. Losses at the gene ends were 6 bases for V and 15 bases for J; bases not matched to a gene: 9. In germline, CDR1 is DFQATT, CDR2 SNEGSKA (reference sequence). The CDR3 is 12 residues long. CDR3 nucleotide sequence: TGCAGTGCCCGAGGACTAGCGGGGCGAGGGTTCTTC. It yields the protein CSARGLAGRGFF.